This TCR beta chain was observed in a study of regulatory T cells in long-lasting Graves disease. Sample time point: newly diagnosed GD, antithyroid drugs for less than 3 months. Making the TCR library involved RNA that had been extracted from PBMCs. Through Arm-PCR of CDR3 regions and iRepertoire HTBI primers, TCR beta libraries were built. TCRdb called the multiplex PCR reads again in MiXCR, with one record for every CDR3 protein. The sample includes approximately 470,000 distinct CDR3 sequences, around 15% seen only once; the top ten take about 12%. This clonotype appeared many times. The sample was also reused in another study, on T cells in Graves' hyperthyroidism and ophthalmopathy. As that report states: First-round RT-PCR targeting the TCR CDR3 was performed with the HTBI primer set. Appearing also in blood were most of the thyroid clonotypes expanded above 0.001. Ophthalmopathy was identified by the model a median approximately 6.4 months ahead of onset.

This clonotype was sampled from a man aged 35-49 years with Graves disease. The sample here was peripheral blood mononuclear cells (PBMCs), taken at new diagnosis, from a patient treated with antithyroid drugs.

In DNA form, the CDR3 reads TGTGCCAGCAGCCAACCCATTACAGGCTCCATGAACACTGAAGCTTTCTTT. Its translation is CASSQPITGSMNTEAFF. V is TRBV3-1 and J is TRBJ1-1, with a weak D call TRBD1 (5 bases). V gave up 2 bases and J gave up 0 bases, with 16 bases separating them. The germline V gene encodes CDR1 LGHDT and CDR2 YNNKEL (reference sequence). CDR3 size: 17 residues.